This TCR beta chain was recorded in a study of CD4 T cells in relation to SARS-CoV-2 and coronaviruses (dated by TCRdb to the early 2020s). General notes on the study: In the ViraFEST assay, PBMCs were grown with antigen for 10 days, and TCR beta CDR3s were then sequenced to identify antigen-specific clonal expansions. An HIV-1 Nef peptide pool or a no-peptide culture served as the negative reference condition. HLA restriction was mapped for shared crossreactive spike epitopes using patient-derived lymphoblastoid cell lines. The study assessed, at the TCR clonotype level, memory CD4+ T cell crossreactivity between SARS-CoV-2 and common cold coronavirus spike proteins. The Adaptive Biotechnologies TCR-sequencing kit was used to sequence samples from a few pre-COVID donors and the naive versus memory experiments, while other data came from Illumina-based sequencing. Expansion assays from other donors in the study were sequenced with a different, Illumina-based TCR-beta assay. Overall study results and their limits: The study was limited by small numbers of patients and tested TCRs. Because the crossreactivity analysis focused on spike protein, crossreactivity against other viral proteins was not assessed. Compared with monoreactive clones, crossreactive clones had significantly weaker SARS-CoV-2-driven expansion, a result consistent with antigenic imprinting. Because no donor provided both pre-pandemic and post-infection samples, tracing the source of pre-existing responses was limited. Approximately 61% of donors had memory CD4+ clonotypes that crossrecognized SARS-CoV-2 and at least one common cold coronavirus spike.

CD4+ T cells from unexposed donors were collected before the COVID-19 pandemic (2011-2018). After 10 days of culture, CD4+ T cells were isolated with the EasySep CD4+ T cell isolation kit. As cell number allowed, CD4+ T cells from unexposed donors were tested for reactivity to SARS-CoV-2 S and N and to four common cold coronavirus spike pools. Roughly 1.9 million PBMCs per well were cultured in IMDM with roughly 5% human AB serum and about 10 IU/ml IL-2. Half of the culture medium was replaced with fresh IL-2-containing medium on days 3 and 7. Each peptide culture condition was generally run in triplicate replicate wells. The leukapheresis product used for the unexposed donors was purchased from a commercial source. PBMCs were isolated from leukapheresis product or whole blood by Ficoll-Paque PLUS gradient centrifugation. The PBMCs went either fresh into the expansion assay or into cryopreservation at -140 degrees C. The QIAamp Micro DNA Kit was used to extract genomic DNA from the CD4+ T cells.

Regarding this clone: Its antigen is still unknown. Base qualities are not provided; no much larger clone lies one nucleotide away.

Preparation of the library involved the immunoSEQ multiplex PCR assay. As for the authors' bioinformatics: During preprocessing, nonproductive sequences were discarded, as were any CDR3s that did not begin with C, did not end with F or W, or were shorter than 7 amino acids. Antigen-specific clonotypes were called with the MANAFEST web app, based on expansion relative to reference and other culture wells. A clone was considered positive if significant expansion relative to the reference culture was observed in 2 of 3 replicate wells at an FDR below 0.05. To be called positive, a clone also had to show significant expansion compared with every other tandem well and an odds ratio greater than 5. CDR3 homology was measured as pairwise Levenshtein distance, computed with the stringdist R package after trimming three terminal residues from each end. TCRdb mirrors the immuneACCESS table, restricted to in-frame sequences. Some clones are absent from its copies; in checked studies, under half trace to an unresolved V gene, and the reason for the others is unknown. The V and J calls and clone size were taken over from that table, and D and trimming were inferred from the DNA. The sample profile shows tens of thousands of clones; around 74% of them were found once. The biggest ten clones account for around 12% of the sample.

The CDR1 and CDR2 encoded by the germline V gene are MGHDK and SYGVNS. V is shortened by 3 bases, J by 10 bases, and the region joining them spans 16 bases. The CDR3 measures 15 amino acids from cysteine to phenylalanine. Left in the record is the CDR3 DNA by itself, 45 bases read in frame from the first base. Sequenced input: CD4+ T cells from PBMCs, cultured in vitro. Here the chain combines TRBV25-1 and TRBJ1-6, with TRBD1 tentatively as D gene (6 bases match). The sequence came from a human donor in good health. The CDR3 protein: CASSEGNREASPLHF. The DNA is TGTGCCAGCAGTGAGGGAAACAGGGAAGCGTCACCCCTCCACTTT.